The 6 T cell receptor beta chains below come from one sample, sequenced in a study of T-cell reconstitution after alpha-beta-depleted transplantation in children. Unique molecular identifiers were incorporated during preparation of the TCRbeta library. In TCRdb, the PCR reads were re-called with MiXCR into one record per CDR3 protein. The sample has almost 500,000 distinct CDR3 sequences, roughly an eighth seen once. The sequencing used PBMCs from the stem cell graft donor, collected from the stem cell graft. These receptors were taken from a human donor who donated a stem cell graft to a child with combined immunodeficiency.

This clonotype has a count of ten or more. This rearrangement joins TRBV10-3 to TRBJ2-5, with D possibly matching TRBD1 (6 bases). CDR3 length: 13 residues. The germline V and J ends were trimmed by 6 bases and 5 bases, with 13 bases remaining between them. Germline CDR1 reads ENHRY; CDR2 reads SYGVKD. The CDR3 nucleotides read TGTGCCATCAGCCGAACAGGGACGGAGACCCAGTACTTC. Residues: CAISRTGTETQYF.

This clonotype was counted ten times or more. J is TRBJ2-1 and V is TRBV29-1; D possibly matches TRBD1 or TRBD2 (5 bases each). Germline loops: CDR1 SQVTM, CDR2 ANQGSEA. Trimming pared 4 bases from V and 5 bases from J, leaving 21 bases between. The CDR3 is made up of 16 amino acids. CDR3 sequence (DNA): TGCAGCGTTGCAGTCAGGGAGCTCGCCCCTGACAATGAGCAGTTCTTC. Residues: CSVAVRELAPDNEQFF.

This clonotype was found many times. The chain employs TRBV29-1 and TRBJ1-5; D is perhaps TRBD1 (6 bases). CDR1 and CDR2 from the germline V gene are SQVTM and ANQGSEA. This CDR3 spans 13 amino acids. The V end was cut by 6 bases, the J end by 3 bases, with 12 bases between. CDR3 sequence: CSVAGEYNQPQHF. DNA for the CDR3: TGCAGCGTAGCAGGGGAATACAATCAGCCCCAGCATTTT.

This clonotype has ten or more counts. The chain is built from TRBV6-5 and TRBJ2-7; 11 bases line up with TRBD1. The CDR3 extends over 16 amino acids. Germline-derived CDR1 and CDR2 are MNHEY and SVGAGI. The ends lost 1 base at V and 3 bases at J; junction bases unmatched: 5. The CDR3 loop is CASSYWAGQGGYEQYF. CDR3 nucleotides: TGTGCCAGCAGTTACTGGGCGGGACAGGGGGGCTACGAGCAGTACTTC.

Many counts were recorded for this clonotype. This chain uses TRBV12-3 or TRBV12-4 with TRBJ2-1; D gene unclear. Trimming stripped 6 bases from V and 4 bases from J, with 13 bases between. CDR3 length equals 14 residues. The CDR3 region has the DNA TGTGCCAGCAGGGCTGAGTCGGGTTACAATGAGCAGTTCTTC. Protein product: CASRAESGYNEQFF.

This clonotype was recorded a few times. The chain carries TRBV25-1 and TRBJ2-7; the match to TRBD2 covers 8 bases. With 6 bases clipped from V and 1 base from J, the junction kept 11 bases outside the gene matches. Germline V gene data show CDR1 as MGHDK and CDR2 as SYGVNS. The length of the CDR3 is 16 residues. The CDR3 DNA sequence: TGTGCCAGCAGCGAAAACCCCGGGAGGGGGTCCTACGAGCAGTACTTC. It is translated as CASSENPGRGSYEQYF.